This TCR beta chain was recorded in a study of long-term antiretroviral therapy in people with HIV. Researchers report immunoSEQ v3.0 was run at survey level. The repertoire was sequenced with immunoSEQ multiplex PCR; TCRdb's copy has only in-frame clones and lacks some. This repertoire shows some 19,000 clones, 84% found once; its top ten account for approximately 7.7%. There are 18 residues in the CDR3. The specimen was unsorted PBMCs, collected 0.9 years after starting antiretroviral therapy. V and J are TRBV1 and TRBJ2-6; the table assigns TRBD1, which was not confirmed against the DNA. TRBV1 is a listed pseudogene. The clonotype was recovered from a man aged 18 to 29 with HIV. The CDR3 coding sequence is TGCACCAGCAGCCAAGCGGACAGGGGACCGACCGGGGCCAACGTCCTGACTTTC. Its protein product is CTSSQADRGPTGANVLTF.